The rows below give T cell receptor beta chains drawn from one sample of a study of graft-versus-host responses after intestinal transplantation. Some clones are missing from TCRdb's copy, which holds only in-frame ones; the method was immunoSEQ multiplex PCR. The sample lists more than 95,000 clones, approximately 93% occurring once. Antigens of these TCRs are unknown. Sequenced material: unstimulated CD8+ T cells sorted from spleen or lymph node cells, taken before intestinal transplant. Receptors were obtained from a human donor who received an intestinal transplant. Each CDR3 is given with its conserved first and last residue. A D gene is named only where the DNA matches it firmly. A clone size is listed for some rows: how often the clone was seen (once, few, many), or a class if it is expanded.

>TRBD1|-|TRBJ2-1|TRBV7-3
CASSFRPGTGNEQFF
TGTGCCAGCAGTTTCCGCCCCGGGACAGGGAATGAGCAGTTCTTC
>-|-|TRBJ1-3|TRBV6-1
CASSSRDHPGNTIYF
TGTGCCAGCAGTTCCAGGGACCATCCTGGAAACACCATATATTTT
>-|-|TRBJ2-3|TRBV30
CAWSTSALTDTQYF
TGTGCCTGGAGTACCTCGGCCCTCACAGATACGCAGTATTTT
>-|-|TRBJ1-2|TRBV18
CASSPKYQPTNYGYTF
TGTGCCAGCTCACCAAAGTACCAACCGACTAACTATGGCTACACCTTC
>TRBD2|-|TRBJ2-7|TRBV27
CASSLSGGGAGEQYF
TGTGCCAGCAGTTTATCTGGCGGGGGGGCGGGAGAGCAGTACTTC
>-|-|TRBJ2-7|TRBV19
CASSIAGSSYEQYF
TGTGCCAGTAGTATAGCCGGAAGCTCCTACGAGCAGTACTTC
>TRBD1|-|TRBJ2-1|TRBV11-2
CASSLPRQGPYNEQFF
TGTGCCAGCAGCTTACCCCGACAGGGCCCCTACAATGAGCAGTTCTTC
>-|-|TRBJ1-2|TRBV7-9
CASSLGAQPSYGYTF
TGTGCCAGCAGCTTAGGGGCTCAGCCCTCCTATGGCTACACCTTC
>-|-|TRBJ1-6|TRBV12-5
CASDTAPRDGSSYNSPLHF
TGTGCTAGTGACACAGCCCCCCGGGACGGTAGTTCCTATAATTCACCCCTCCACTTT
>TRBD2|-|TRBJ2-1|TRBV29-1
CSGLAGDYSYNEQFF
TGCAGCGGTCTGGCCGGGGACTACTCCTACAATGAGCAGTTCTTC
>-|-|TRBJ2-7|TRBV2
CASSFPGTPEPYEQYF
TGTGCCAGCAGTTTTCCCGGGACGCCAGAACCCTACGAGCAGTACTTC
>TRBD1|-|TRBJ2-6|TRBV5-6
CASSHGTEYSGANVLTF
TGTGCCAGCAGCCACGGGACAGAGTACTCTGGGGCCAACGTCCTGACTTTC
>-|-|TRBJ1-3|TRBV6-1
CASSEKSLAFSGNTIYF
TGTGCCAGCAGTGAAAAGTCCCTGGCTTTCTCTGGAAACACCATATATTTT
>-|-|TRBJ2-7|TRBV4-1
CASSPSQGYGDEQYF
TGCGCCAGCAGCCCTTCACAGGGCTACGGCGACGAGCAGTACTTC
>-|-|TRBJ2-1|TRBV9
CASSAEGSSYNEQFF
TGTGCCAGCAGCGCGGAGGGGAGCTCCTACAATGAGCAGTTCTTC
>-|once|TRBJ1-3|TRBV11-2
CASSGTDLSSGNTIYF
TGTGCCAGCAGTGGGACTGATTTGAGCTCTGGAAACACCATATATTTT
>-|-|TRBJ2-7|TRBV11-2
CASSLSSSLGTEQYF
TGTGCCAGCAGCTTGTCGTCGAGTCTGGGTACTGAGCAGTACTTC
>-|-|TRBJ2-1|TRBV7-6
CASSLPALHEQFF
TGTGCCAGCAGCTTACCAGCCCTCCATGAGCAGTTCTTC
>TRBD2|-|TRBJ2-1|TRBV5-1
CASNGWIAGVHNEQFF
TGCGCCAGCAATGGTTGGATAGCGGGGGTGCACAATGAGCAGTTCTTC
>-|-|TRBJ2-1|TRBV5-1
CASSTTGSYNEQFF
TGCGCCAGCAGTACCACGGGCTCCTACAATGAGCAGTTCTTC
>-|-|TRBJ2-1|TRBV19
CASSILGGTEQFF
TGTGCCAGTAGTATATTAGGGGGTACTGAGCAGTTCTTC
>-|-|TRBJ2-5|TRBV9
CASSVGLGSVQETQYF
TGTGCCAGCAGCGTAGGGCTGGGGTCGGTCCAAGAGACCCAGTACTTC
>-|-|TRBJ2-5|TRBV7-6
CASSPHEETQYF
TGTGCCAGCAGCCCCCACGAGGAGACCCAGTACTTC
>TRBD1|-|TRBJ1-2|TRBV27
CASRDTGGRPYGYTF
TGTGCCAGCAGAGATACAGGGGGCCGTCCCTATGGCTACACCTTC
>TRBD2|-|TRBJ2-7|TRBV4-1
CASSQGGLGDYEQYF
TGCGCCAGCAGCCAAGGTGGACTAGGAGATTACGAGCAGTACTTC
>-|-|TRBJ2-1|TRBV13
CASSAYSYNEQFF
TGTGCCAGCAGCGCTTACTCCTACAATGAGCAGTTCTTC
>-|-|TRBJ1-5|TRBV19
CASSSIRTDPSNQPQHF
TGTGCCAGTAGTTCAATTAGGACAGACCCTAGCAATCAGCCCCAGCATTTT
>-|once|TRBJ1-1|TRBV30
CAWSVEQQNTEAFF
TGTGCCTGGAGTGTTGAACAGCAGAACACTGAAGCTTTCTTT
>-|-|TRBJ1-5|TRBV7-9
CASSLTGDNQPQHF
TGTGCCAGCAGCTTGACGGGAGATAATCAGCCCCAGCATTTT
>TRBD1|-|TRBJ2-3|TRBV2
CASPPTGFTDTQYF
TGTGCCAGTCCGCCGACAGGGTTCACAGATACGCAGTATTTT
>-|-|TRBJ2-3|TRBV2
CASSPYWDTDTQYF
TGTGCCAGCAGCCCCTATTGGGACACAGATACGCAGTATTTT
>-|-|TRBJ1-3|TRBV2
CASSDFGGPGNTIYF
TGTGCCAGCAGTGACTTCGGGGGTCCAGGAAACACCATATATTTT
>-|-|TRBJ1-1|TRBV6-1
CAGPGPRNTEAFF
TGTGCCGGACCGGGACCTAGGAACACTGAAGCTTTCTTT
>-|-|TRBJ2-1|TRBV14
CASSQDLKYYNEQFF
TGTGCCAGCAGCCAAGATCTGAAGTACTACAATGAGCAGTTCTTC
>-|-|TRBJ2-7|TRBV25-1
CASSEFIEQYF
TGTGCCAGCAGTGAGTTCATCGAGCAGTACTTC
>TRBD2|-|TRBJ2-5|TRBV28
CASSLVQLAGGETQYF
TGTGCCAGCAGTTTGGTTCAGCTAGCGGGGGGGGAGACCCAATACTTC
>-|-|TRBJ1-5|TRBV7-9
CASSLSERNQPQHF
TGTGCCAGCAGCTTGTCAGAACGAAATCAGCCCCAGCATTTT
>-|-|TRBJ1-1|TRBV14
CASSQAGYAEAFF
TGTGCCAGCAGCCAAGCAGGGTACGCTGAAGCTTTCTTT
>-|-|TRBJ1-5|TRBV7-8
CASSPRNQPQHF
TGTGCCAGCAGTCCTCGGAATCAGCCCCAGCATTTT
>-|-|TRBJ1-6|TRBV6-5
CASSVRGLLRSPLHF
TGTGCCAGCAGTGTCCGCGGTCTTCTTAGATCACCCCTCCACTTT
>TRBD1|-|TRBJ1-6|TRBV7-6
CASRLQGNSPLHF
TGTGCCAGCCGACTACAGGGGAATTCACCCCTCCACTTT
>TRBD1|-|TRBJ2-7|TRBV11-2
CASSPGPSSGTGDPYEQYF
TGTGCCAGCAGCCCCGGCCCCTCCTCCGGGACAGGGGACCCCTACGAGCAGTACTTC
>-|-|TRBJ2-1|TRBV5-1
CASSARVNEQFF
TGCGCCAGCAGCGCCAGGGTCAATGAGCAGTTCTTC
>-|-|TRBJ1-1|TRBV19
CASSIGDGLNTEAFF
TGTGCCAGTAGTATTGGGGACGGACTGAACACTGAAGCTTTCTTT
>TRBD1|few|TRBJ1-2|TRBV7-9
CASSPGQVTGYTF
TGTGCCAGCAGTCCGGGACAGGTGACGGGCTACACCTTC
>TRBD1|-|TRBJ1-2|TRBV6-1
CASLRGSYTF
TGTGCCAGCCTCAGGGGGTCTTACACCTTC
>-|-|TRBJ2-1|TRBV13
CASSLGPRTLLFF
TGTGCCAGCAGCTTAGGCCCCCGAACTCTTTTGTTCTTC
>-|-|TRBJ2-1|TRBV7-9
CASKGGGNNEQFF
TGTGCCAGCAAGGGCGGGGGCAACAATGAGCAGTTCTTC
>-|-|TRBJ1-4|TRBV5-6
CASSPRTDLSTNEKLFF
TGTGCCAGCAGCCCGCGGACCGATCTATCAACTAATGAAAAACTGTTTTTT
>TRBD2|-|TRBJ2-3|TRBV27
CASSPAGLAGTTDTQYF
TGTGCCAGCAGTCCTGCCGGTCTAGCGGGGACCACAGATACGCAGTATTTT
>TRBD1|-|TRBJ1-4|TRBV7-3
CASSTGANEKLFF
TGTGCCAGCAGCACAGGGGCTAATGAAAAACTGTTTTTT
>-|few|TRBJ2-2|TRBV6-1
CASSRPGELFF
TGTGCCAGCAGCCGTCCCGGGGAGCTGTTTTTT
>-|-|TRBJ2-1|TRBV13
CASSFVGSSYNEQFF
TGTGCCAGCAGCTTCGTGGGGAGCTCCTACAATGAGCAGTTCTTC
>-|-|TRBJ1-2|TRBV28
CASSLPQTVYGYTF
TGTGCCAGCAGTTTGCCCCAGACAGTATATGGCTACACCTTC